A selection of T cell receptor beta chains follows, all from one sample in a study of control samples from healthy donors and cancer patients. Only in-frame clones appear in the TCRdb table, and some are missing; sequencing was by immunoSEQ multiplex PCR. Of roughly 120,000 clones detected, approximately 94% appear once; the ten largest clones hold around 3.6%. The source material was blood. The source of these receptors is a man aged 25-45 years in good health. Each CDR3 is given without its conserved first and last residue. D genes are given only for firm matches.

CDR3 | J | D | V
ASSLGKGELF | TRBJ2-2 | . | TRBV5-5
ASSLVRGYEQY | TRBJ2-7 | . | TRBV7-2
ASRTGGNSNQPQH | TRBJ1-5 | TRBD1 | TRBV28
ASSYGYPDTQY | TRBJ2-3 | . | TRBV6-2/TRBV6-3
ASSEGQGLGETQY | TRBJ2-5 | . | TRBV2
ASSHGTGNGNTIY | TRBJ1-3 | TRBD1 | TRBV14
ASSYSTRTSGETQGPSTDTQY | TRBJ2-3 | TRBD2 | TRBV6-7
ASSLGTGYGYT | TRBJ1-2 | TRBD1 | TRBV19
ASSLAGQGNT | TRBJ1-2 | TRBD1 | TRBV7-9
ASSQGQGSYEQY | TRBJ2-7 | TRBD1 | TRBV14
SASRSDQAF | TRBJ1-1 | . | TRBV20-1
ASSGRRGGEETQY | TRBJ2-5 | . | TRBV9
ASSPGPATDTQY | TRBJ2-3 | . | TRBV7-2
ASSQDEKRGSSYNEQF | TRBJ2-1 | TRBD2 | TRBV4-3
ASMTFANTGELF | TRBJ2-2 | . | TRBV27
ASTWGSMSIEQF | TRBJ2-1 | . | TRBV6-5
ASSVVFSGGGTDTQY | TRBJ2-3 | TRBD2 | TRBV9
AWGLGQGNQPQH | TRBJ1-5 | TRBD1 | TRBV30
ATSRGTLSSTDTQY | TRBJ2-3 | . | TRBV15
ASSPEGGPGEKLF | TRBJ1-4 | . | TRBV7-2
ASSYSEVQPQH | TRBJ1-5 | . | TRBV6-6
ASTPGQGLDGYT | TRBJ1-2 | TRBD1 | TRBV7-9
ASSYPVRGGSDGYT | TRBJ1-2 | . | TRBV6-2/TRBV6-3
ASMGTGFMNTEAF | TRBJ1-1 | . | TRBV19
ASSQGQGNSPLH | TRBJ1-6 | TRBD1 | TRBV4-3
ASPGVREKLF | TRBJ1-4 | . | TRBV6-5
ASSPQGLVEETQY | TRBJ2-5 | . | TRBV11-2
ASRSTKNIQY | TRBJ2-4 | . | TRBV28
AWSQGHNYGYT | TRBJ1-2 | . | TRBV30
ATSPGVSEGTQY | TRBJ2-5 | . | TRBV24-1
ASSLGGASYEQY | TRBJ2-7 | . | TRBV7-2
ASGLTVPRPRNTIY | TRBJ1-3 | . | TRBV12-5
ASSQILGPGTPNTEAF | TRBJ1-1 | . | TRBV3-1/TRBV3-2
ASNQPGRWTPAATNEKLF | TRBJ1-4 | . | TRBV19
ASSLSSGLQETQY | TRBJ2-5 | . | TRBV27
ASSIDLTDTQY | TRBJ2-3 | . | TRBV19
ASSQDPTGAYGYT | TRBJ1-2 | TRBD1 | TRBV4-1
ASSLQGANQPQH | TRBJ1-5 | TRBD1 | TRBV27
ATTRAGTRETQY | TRBJ2-5 | . | TRBV10-1
ASSEALRRLNTEAF | TRBJ1-1 | . | TRBV6-1
ASSLERGEETQY | TRBJ2-5 | . | TRBV5-8
ASSERTGRNSPLH | TRBJ1-6 | TRBD1 | TRBV9
ASSIGTGYSNQPQH | TRBJ1-5 | TRBD1 | TRBV19
ASSLGLAAADTQY | TRBJ2-3 | TRBD2 | TRBV5-6
ASSTGQALAKNIQY | TRBJ2-4 | TRBD1 | TRBV11-2
ASSLAGGRGAETQY | TRBJ2-5 | . | TRBV7-2
ASSYLGTGSNEQF | TRBJ2-1 | TRBD1 | TRBV6-2/TRBV6-3
ATSDPGQETQY | TRBJ2-5 | . | TRBV24-1
ASSVAPGGYGYT | TRBJ1-2 | . | TRBV9
ASSSIGQTTGELF | TRBJ2-2 | . | TRBV28
ASSPLGVRGYT | TRBJ1-2 | . | TRBV6-5
ASSWMEGEGYT | TRBJ1-2 | . | TRBV5-4
ASSWTGEDQPQH | TRBJ1-5 | TRBD1 | TRBV27
ASSSLDSSNQPQH | TRBJ1-5 | . | TRBV7-8
ASRRSRTGNEKLF | TRBJ1-4 | . | TRBV11-2
ASSYEQGGGYT | TRBJ1-2 | . | TRBV6-5
ASSQHRTFDYEQY | TRBJ2-7 | . | TRBV3-1/TRBV3-2
ASSLGPGQGYEQY | TRBJ2-7 | TRBD1 | TRBV7-9
ASRLGGLTEAF | TRBJ1-1 | . | TRBV27